This TCR beta chain derives from a study of tumor and adjacent non-tumor tissue in lung cancer. The CDR3 length equals 12 residues, ends included. Germline V lookup: CDR1 SGHAT, CDR2 FQDESV (reference sequence). No cell sorting was done before RNA was extracted from the tissue. More than 3 cm separated this lung sample from the edge of the tumor. Worth noting for this clonotype: The DNA is left out, because the CDR3 cannot be placed on it with certainty; the CDR3 is given as TCRdb lists it.

TCRbeta libraries were built with three rounds of nested PCR, modified from ARM-PCR. TCRdb itself ran the multiplex PCR reads through MiXCR, one entry per CDR3 protein. The sample consists of 60,000 to 85,000 distinct CDR3 sequences, 76% of them appearing once. The source of this sequence is a man in his 70s with non-small cell lung cancer. The specimen sequenced was distant non-tumor lung tissue. The chain links TRBV11-1 to TRBJ1-2. The CDR3 is CTRSLYRYGCTF.